These 9 T cell receptor beta chains were sequenced from one sample in a study of blood T cell repertoires in COVID-19. Sequencing used immunoSEQ multiplex PCR; TCRdb keeps in-frame clones, though not all of them. The data show some 200,000 clones, around 86% seen once. Sample: peripheral blood. Receptors were obtained from a woman of 80 years or more in a cohort sampled during active or convalescent COVID-19.

The chain employs TRBV29-1 and TRBJ1-1; TRBD1 aligns across 8 bases. CDR3 length: 17 residues. Germline lookup yields CDR1 SQVTM and CDR2 ANQGSEA. V shed 6 bases and J 2 bases; nucleotides not matched to a gene: 17. Here the CDR3 reads CSVASGQGWVVNTEAFF. The CDR3 region has the DNA TGCAGCGTCGCCTCCGGACAGGGATGGGTCGTAAACACTGAAGCTTTCTTT.

V is TRBV12-5 and J is TRBJ1-5, with D unresolved. Germline values: CDR1 LGHNT, CDR2 FRNRAP. Trimming pared 6 bases from V and 2 bases from J, leaving 14 bases between. CDR3 length: 15 residues. The CDR3, as DNA: TGTGCTAGTGGCATTGACATAGTGGGCAATCAGCCCCAGCATTTT. Translated, it gives CASGIDIVGNQPQHF.

The chain combines TRBV24-1 with TRBJ2-1; D is uncertain. V dropped 9 bases and J dropped 12 bases, with 14 bases sitting between them. Germline V gene sequence: CDR1 KGHDR, CDR2 SFDVKD. CDR3 length: 11 residues. The CDR3 loop is CATGYTTRQFF. As DNA, the CDR3 is TGTGCCACCGGGTACACGACTCGGCAGTTCTTC.

The chain recombines TRBV5-1 with TRBJ2-1; 13 bases map to TRBD2. V gave up 5 bases and J gave up 9 bases; unmatched junction bases: 11. Looked up from germline, CDR1 is SGHRS and CDR2 is YFSETQ. The CDR3 runs 16 residues. The CDR3: CASRATGLAGDAEQFF. In DNA form, the CDR3 reads TGCGCCAGCAGGGCAACCGGACTAGCGGGAGACGCTGAGCAGTTCTTC.

This sequence joins TRBV2 and TRBJ1-6; possible D gene TRBD1, 6 bases. CDR3 length equals 14 residues. V was shortened by 4 bases and J by 5 bases, with 9 bases between the two germline ends. CDR1 is SNHLY, CDR2 FYNNEI, per germline. In DNA form, the CDR3 reads TGTGCCAGCAGTGTCGGACAGAATAATTCACCCCTCCACTTT. It encodes CASSVGQNNSPLHF.

The chain couples TRBV27 to TRBJ2-2; maybe TRBD1 (5 bases). In germline, CDR1 is MNHEY, CDR2 SMNVEV (reference sequence). V lost 2 bases and J 6 bases, leaving 13 bases between the germline ends. CDR3 length: 15 residues. This CDR3 is CASSLGGRVPGELFF. CDR3 in DNA: TGTGCCAGCAGTTTAGGTGGCAGGGTACCCGGGGAGCTGTTTTTT.

This chain uses TRBV2 with TRBJ1-6; D is undetermined. V was trimmed by 6 bases and J by 9 bases, leaving 12 bases between them. The CDR3 extends over 13 amino acids. Germline V gene sequence: CDR1 SNHLY, CDR2 FYNNEI. CDR3 nucleotides: TGTGCCAGCAGCTCGGAGACGGGTTCACCCCTCCACTTT. The encoded protein is CASSSETGSPLHF.

The CDR3 DNA sequence: TGTGCCAGCTCCAGAAACACTGAAGCTTTCTTT. Translation: CASSRNTEAFF. V gene TRBV18 combines with J gene TRBJ1-1; D not certain. The germline V gene encodes CDR1 KGHSH and CDR2 LQKENI. The CDR3 is 11 residues long. V lost 6 bases and J 2 bases, leaving 4 bases between the germline ends. Based on the CDR3 plus reference TRBV18 and TRBJ1-1, the full variable domain is NAGVMQNPRHLVRRRGQEARLRCSPMKGHSHVYWYRQLPEEGLKFMVYLQKENIIDESGMPKERFSAEFPKEGPSILRIQQVVRGDSAAYFCASSRNTEAFFGQGTRLTVV.

The V and J genes are TRBV19 and TRBJ1-4; 7 bases are shared with TRBD1. Germline CDR1 and CDR2: LNHDA and SQIVND (reference sequence). The CDR3 consists of 15 residues. Germline trimming cut 7 bases from V and 5 bases from J; bases unmatched to any gene: 10. The CDR3, as DNA: TGTGCCAGTAATGAGGGGGCCCTTTTAAATGAAAAACTGTTTTTT. It encodes CASNEGALLNEKLFF. Looking up the rest from reference TRBV19 and TRBJ1-4 gives the full variable domain: DGGITQSPKYLFRKEGQNVTLSCEQNLNHDAMYWYRQDPGQGLRLIYYSQIVNDFQKGDIAEGYSVSREKKESFPLTVTSAQKNPTAFYLCASNEGALLNEKLFFGSGTQLSVL.